This T cell receptor beta chain was profiled in a study of shared clonotypes between healthy human individuals. Background on the study: There were three CD4 naive, three CD4 memory, two CD8 naive and one CD8 memory plates per donor.

Trimming removed 6 bases at V and 2 bases at J, with 14 bases between. Germline V gene data show CDR1 as MNHEY and CDR2 as SVGAGI. The CDR3 sequence is 14 residues long. As originally analysed: Owing to the provision of junction-only sequences devoid of quality scores by immunoSEQ, filtering differed. TCRdb's table, derived via immunoSEQ multiplex PCR, lists solely in-frame clones and lacks some. V and J calls and clone size are as listed in that table; D and trimming were resolved from the DNA. The sample consists of 1,500,000 or so clones, around 95% of them appearing once. The V call is TRBV6-5, the J call TRBJ2-7, with D perhaps TRBD2 (5 bases). The sample was naive CD4+ T cells sorted from blood. Described subset: CD45RA+ positively selected. This TCR was recovered from a man aged 25 to 45 in good health. CDR3 sequence (DNA): TGTGCCAGCAGGAGGACTTCTCAACCCTACGAGCAGTACTTC. Translation gives CASRRTSQPYEQYF.